These T cell receptor beta chains were read from a single sample in a study of T cell changes during pregnancy in multiple sclerosis. Some clones are missing from TCRdb's copy, which holds only in-frame ones; the method was immunoSEQ multiplex PCR. The data show 57,000 or so clones, roughly 86% seen once. This sample comprised peripheral blood, obtained in the first trimester of pregnancy. Receptor source: a female donor with multiple sclerosis, enrolled in a pregnancy study. Both conserved end residues are part of each CDR3. Fields, in order: D gene, J gene, clone size, V gene, CDR3 protein, CDR3 DNA. D genes are given only for firm matches. The size entry is marked missing in some rows and otherwise reads once, few, many or a size class.

>NA|TRBJ2-7|NA|TRBV19
CASSIVFGGSSYEQYF
TGTGCCAGTAGTATTGTGTTCGGGGGTTCCTCCTACGAGCAGTACTTC
>NA|TRBJ2-1|NA|TRBV7-2
CASSPDALASDEQFF
TGTGCCAGCAGCCCAGACGCTTTAGCGTCCGATGAGCAGTTCTTC
>TRBD1|TRBJ2-7|NA|TRBV9
CASSAGQVPYEQYF
TGTGCCAGCAGCGCGGGACAGGTTCCCTACGAGCAGTACTTC
>NA|TRBJ1-2|NA|TRBV28
CASRRGGGNYGYTF
TGTGCCAGCAGGAGGGGGGGAGGTAACTATGGCTACACCTTC
>NA|TRBJ2-1|NA|TRBV6-5
CASSYAGLVPTEQFF
TGTGCCAGCAGTTACGCGGGACTGGTGCCGACGGAGCAGTTCTTC
>NA|TRBJ2-3|NA|TRBV5-1
CASSFGSSDTDTQYF
TGCGCCAGCAGCTTCGGGTCTAGCGACACAGATACGCAGTATTTT
>TRBD1|TRBJ1-1|few|TRBV23-1
CASSRDRENTEAFF
TGCGCCAGCAGTCGCGACAGGGAGAACACTGAAGCTTTCTTT
>NA|TRBJ1-5|NA|TRBV5-4
CASSQGDQPQHF
TGTGCCAGCAGCCAAGGGGATCAGCCCCAGCATTTT
>TRBD1|TRBJ1-2|NA|TRBV19
CASSADRVSYGYTF
TGTGCCAGTAGTGCCGACAGGGTATCCTATGGCTACACCTTC
>NA|TRBJ1-2|NA|TRBV29-1
CSVVDFNYGYTF
TGCAGCGTTGTGGACTTTAACTATGGCTACACCTTC
>TRBD1|TRBJ2-1|NA|TRBV6-5
CASSPSRTGVNEQFF
TGTGCCAGCAGTCCCTCCCGGACAGGGGTTAATGAGCAGTTCTTC
>TRBD1|TRBJ1-2|NA|TRBV5-1
CASSPTGGEGYTF
TGCGCCAGCAGCCCGACAGGGGGTGAGGGCTACACCTTC
>NA|TRBJ1-2|NA|TRBV5-4
CASSLAGMRYGYTF
TGTGCCAGCAGCTTGGCCGGGATGAGGTATGGCTACACCTTC
>TRBD1|TRBJ2-5|NA|TRBV7-2
CASSTDRGRETQYF
TGTGCCAGCAGCACCGACAGGGGTAGAGAGACCCAGTACTTC
>NA|TRBJ2-3|NA|TRBV15
CATSASPGAGADTQYF
TGTGCCACCAGCGCATCACCGGGGGCGGGAGCAGATACGCAGTATTTT
>NA|TRBJ2-7|NA|TRBV14
CASSQDLGEIIPYEQYF
TGTGCCAGCAGCCAAGATCTCGGGGAAATCATTCCCTACGAGCAGTACTTC
>NA|TRBJ1-1|NA|TRBV29-1
CSVFQSGTEAFF
TGCAGCGTCTTTCAGTCGGGCACTGAAGCTTTCTTT
>TRBD1|TRBJ1-1|NA|TRBV5-4
CASSWGQGLPTEAFF
TGTGCCAGCAGCTGGGGACAGGGATTACCCACTGAAGCTTTCTTT
>TRBD2|TRBJ2-7|NA|TRBV28
CASSLPSGSLTYEQYF
TGTGCCAGCAGTTTACCTAGCGGGAGTCTCACTTACGAGCAGTACTTC
>NA|TRBJ2-7|NA|TRBV5-1
CASSLGPGRQGRGISYEQYF
TGCGCCAGCAGCTTGGGCCCAGGGCGGCAGGGGAGGGGGATCTCCTACGAGCAGTACTTC
>NA|TRBJ1-2|NA|TRBV4-1
CASSQAGGARAGYTF
TGCGCCAGCAGCCAAGCCGGCGGGGCTCGGGCCGGCTACACCTTC
>TRBD1|TRBJ2-5|once|TRBV27
CASSSGQGLRETQYF
TGTGCCAGCAGTTCAGGACAGGGATTAAGAGAGACCCAGTACTTC
>TRBD1|TRBJ1-3|NA|TRBV4-2
CASSQETGASGNTIYF
TGTGCCAGCAGCCAAGAGACAGGGGCCTCTGGAAACACCATATATTTT
>NA|TRBJ2-1|medium-sized|TRBV10-1
CASSDRRNEQFF
TGCGCCAGCAGTGACCGGCGGAATGAGCAGTTCTTC
>NA|TRBJ1-1|NA|TRBV9
CASSVEPGRGTEAFF
TGTGCCAGCAGCGTAGAACCGGGGAGGGGGACTGAAGCTTTCTTT
>TRBD1|TRBJ1-2|NA|TRBV7-2
CASSRDRGQYTF
TGTGCCAGCAGTCGAGACAGGGGGCAATACACCTTC
>NA|TRBJ2-7|NA|TRBV5-1
CASSLPTSTYEQYF
TGCGCCAGCAGCTTGCCGACTTCAACCTACGAGCAGTACTTC
>TRBD1|TRBJ2-7|NA|TRBV9
CASSVGTGINYEQYF
TGTGCCAGCAGCGTAGGGACAGGGATTAACTACGAGCAGTACTTC
>NA|TRBJ2-7|NA|TRBV7-2
CASSLIPGSSYEQYF
TGTGCCAGCAGCTTAATTCCAGGAAGCTCCTACGAGCAGTACTTC
>NA|TRBJ2-1|NA|TRBV29-1
CSVEEGLVRADEQFF
TGCAGCGTTGAAGAGGGACTGGTAAGGGCTGATGAGCAGTTCTTC
>NA|TRBJ1-1|NA|TRBV11-2
CASSLSRANTEAFF
TGTGCCAGCAGCTTAAGCAGGGCCAACACTGAAGCTTTCTTT
>TRBD1|TRBJ1-5|NA|TRBV11-2
CASSLGQSVAGDNQPQHF
TGTGCCAGCAGCTTGGGACAGTCGGTAGCGGGGGACAATCAGCCCCAGCATTTT
>TRBD1|TRBJ2-2|NA|TRBV7-9
CASSPPGQGNTGELFF
TGTGCCAGCAGCCCGCCGGGACAGGGGAACACCGGGGAGCTGTTTTTT
>NA|TRBJ2-5|NA|TRBV7-2
CASSLGLAQETQYF
TGTGCCAGCAGCTTAGGGTTAGCTCAAGAGACCCAGTACTTC
>TRBD2|TRBJ2-3|NA|TRBV18
CASSPRTSGSGGTDTQYF
TGTGCCAGCTCACCGAGGACTAGCGGGAGTGGAGGCACAGATACGCAGTATTTT
>NA|TRBJ2-5|NA|TRBV5-6
CASSRDNQETQYF
TGTGCCAGCAGTCGGGACAACCAAGAGACCCAGTACTTC
>NA|TRBJ2-2|once|TRBV19
CASSTYTGELFF
TGTGCCAGTAGTACATACACCGGGGAGCTGTTTTTT
>NA|TRBJ2-3|NA|TRBV9
CASSVFGSADTQYF
TGTGCCAGCAGCGTATTCGGTAGCGCAGATACGCAGTATTTT
>NA|TRBJ1-5|NA|TRBV21-1
CASSKMVQVDNQPQHF
TGTGCCAGCAGCAAAATGGTACAAGTTGACAATCAGCCCCAGCATTTT
>NA|TRBJ2-3|NA|TRBV4-1
CASSGGPGAGSDTQYF
TGCGCCAGCAGCGGGGGGCCGGGAGCGGGGTCAGATACGCAGTATTTT